A single T cell receptor beta chain is shown here with its context. The antigen is unknown. Germline V CDR1 and CDR2: MNHEY, SVGAGI. The V segment lost 4 bases and the J segment 1 base; nucleotides outside the gene matches: 12. This CDR3 is built from 18 residues. Unique molecular identifiers tagged the TCR beta cDNA libraries. TCRdb ran MiXCR on the PCR reads and lists one entry per CDR3 protein. Of a few hundred thousand distinct CDR3 sequences detected, approximately 34% appear once; the ten largest clones hold 4% to 5.5%. These data belong to a study of post-analysis software for immune sequencing data. Overall study: Relapsing-remitting, secondary progressive and progressive-relapsing forms of multiple sclerosis all featured among disease courses. Findings and limits, study-wide: Patients used about five TRBV segments, including TRBV5-6, TRBV5-1 and TRBV20-1, more often than controls. By F measure, samples from a shared preparation batch strongly co-clustered.

V usage is TRBV6-5 and J usage is TRBJ1-1; TRBD1 agrees at 10 bases. This clonotype was obtained from a girl between 5 and 17 years old with multiple sclerosis. The specimen was blood. CDR3 sequence (DNA): TGTGCCAGCAGTTCTTCATGGGGGGACAGGGGCCGGAACACTGAAGCTTTCTTT. Encoded protein: CASSSSWGDRGRNTEAFF.